Listed below are T cell receptor beta chains from one sample, sequenced in a study of blood T cell repertoires in COVID-19. Repertoires were generated with immunoSEQ multiplex PCR, while TCRdb's copy carries only in-frame clones and drops some. The sample gives about 440,000 clones, around 89% of which show up once; around 12% is in the top ten. The specimen sequenced was peripheral blood. The receptor source for this set is a woman between 50 and 59 years old with COVID-19, enrolled during active disease. CDR3s include the opening cysteine and the closing phenylalanine or tryptophan. A D gene is named only where the DNA matches it firmly. Clone sizes are given selectively: once, few, many, or a class where the clone is expanded.

>TRBV19|TRBD1|few|TRBJ1-6
TGTGCCAGTAGTATAGCAGGGGGGAATTCACCCCTCCACTTT
CASSIAGGNSPLHF
>TRBV3-1/TRBV3-2|TRBD1|NA|TRBJ2-3
TGTGCCAGCAGCCAAGCCCAGGGGGCTACAGATACGCAGTATTTT
CASSQAQGATDTQYF
>TRBV24-1|TRBD1|NA|TRBJ2-2
TGTGCCACCAGTGATTTCGGGACAGGGAACACCGGGGAGCTGTTTTTT
CATSDFGTGNTGELFF
>TRBV7-8|NA|NA|TRBJ2-7
TGTGCCAGCAGCTCCTTCCGGGACATCGAGCAGTACTTC
CASSSFRDIEQYF
>TRBV9|NA|NA|TRBJ2-2
TGTGCCAGCAGCGACCCAGAGGGGGGGGCGAACACCGGGGAGCTGTTTTTT
CASSDPEGGANTGELFF
>TRBV6-5|NA|NA|TRBJ1-6
TGTGCCAGCAGAAGACAGACAAATTCACCCCTCCACTTT
CASRRQTNSPLHF
>TRBV30|TRBD1|NA|TRBJ1-2
TGTGCCTGGTCTCGAGGGGGCGACTATGGCTACACCTTC
CAWSRGGDYGYTF
>TRBV28|NA|few|TRBJ2-7
TGTGCCAGCAGATTCCCTCGGAGAGCCTACTCCTACGAGCAGTACTTC
CASRFPRRAYSYEQYF
>TRBV4-1|TRBD1|few|TRBJ2-1
TGCGCCAGCAGCCAAGCCCCACAGGGGTTATCCTACAATGAGCAGTTCTTC
CASSQAPQGLSYNEQFF
>TRBV6-1|NA|few|TRBJ2-7
TGTGCCAGCAGTGAAAATCGGGGTCCCTACGAGCAGTACTTC
CASSENRGPYEQYF
>TRBV10-2|NA|NA|TRBJ1-1
TGCGCCAGCAGCCCCAGTTACACTGAAGCTTTCTTT
CASSPSYTEAFF
>TRBV19|NA|NA|TRBJ1-4
TGTGCCAGTAGTACAGGCAGGGGTCCTAATGAAAAACTGTTTTTT
CASSTGRGPNEKLFF
>TRBV6-5|NA|NA|TRBJ1-2
TGTGCCAGCAGTTCCGGGTTTGGCTACACCTTC
CASSSGFGYTF
>TRBV12-3/TRBV12-4|NA|NA|TRBJ2-7
TGTGCCGTCAGGGGCCTGAGGGGCGAGCAGTACTTC
CAVRGLRGEQYF
>TRBV19|NA|NA|TRBJ2-1
TGTGCCAGTAGTATGGTTGCGGGGTCCTACAATGAGCAGTTCTTC
CASSMVAGSYNEQFF
>TRBV15|TRBD2|NA|TRBJ2-7
TGTGCCACCAGCAGGAGGACTAGCGGAGGATCCTACGAGCAGTACTTC
CATSRRTSGGSYEQYF
>TRBV20-1|NA|once|TRBJ1-2
TGCAGTGCTGACAGCCCATATGGCTACACCTTC
CSADSPYGYTF
>TRBV2|NA|NA|TRBJ1-2
TGTGCCAGCAGTGAGTTGTCAGGGCCTGGAGACGGCTACACCTTC
CASSELSGPGDGYTF
>TRBV5-6|TRBD2|NA|TRBJ2-3
TGTGCCAGCAGCTTGCTCGTTCTGGGAGGGGCAGATACGCAGTATTTT
CASSLLVLGGADTQYF
>TRBV2|NA|NA|TRBJ1-4
TGTGCCAGCAGTGAAGGGCATGGTGAAAAACTGTTTTTT
CASSEGHGEKLFF
>TRBV11-3|TRBD1|NA|TRBJ2-7
TGTGCCAGCAGCTCTAGACAGGGGGATATCCACGAGCAGTACTTC
CASSSRQGDIHEQYF
>TRBV6-5|NA|NA|TRBJ1-3
TGTGCCAGCAGTTATGGGCAGATGGGAAACACCATATATTTT
CASSYGQMGNTIYF
>TRBV21-1|NA|NA|TRBJ2-1
TGTGCCAGCAGCAGTCTCGACAAAGAATGCCAGTTCTTC
CASSSLDKECQFF
>TRBV6-5|NA|many|TRBJ1-2
TGTGCCAGCAGATTCGCAGAGGCAATTTATGGCTACACCTTC
CASRFAEAIYGYTF
>TRBV29-1|NA|NA|TRBJ2-3
TGCAGCGTCGACGAGGGCACAGATACGCAGTATTTT
CSVDEGTDTQYF
>TRBV28|TRBD1|NA|TRBJ2-1
TGTGCCAGCCCCCCCTTATCTGAGGGGGCAACGAATGAGCAGTTCTTC
CASPPLSEGATNEQFF
>TRBV30|NA|NA|TRBJ1-2
TGTGCCTGGAGTATGCGTAACTATGGCTACACCTTC
CAWSMRNYGYTF
>TRBV19|NA|NA|TRBJ1-5
TGTGCCAGTAGTATAGAGCCGCCAGGGGTAAGCAATCAGCCCCAGCATTTT
CASSIEPPGVSNQPQHF
>TRBV3-1/TRBV3-2|TRBD1|NA|TRBJ1-1
TGTGCCAGCAGCCAAGATCGACAGGGTCACACCAAAGCTTTCTTT
CASSQDRQGHTKAFF